This T cell receptor beta chain was documented in a study of technical replicates of blood from several donors listed by TCRdb under 2017. In regard to this clone: Its antigen is still unknown. No much larger clone is present one base from it, and per-base qualities are unavailable.

The protocol used for the library was the immunoSEQ multiplex PCR assay. TCRdb's version of the immuneACCESS table is confined to in-frame rearrangements and falls short of the full clone set. An unresolved V gene accounts for under half of the shortfall where checked; the remainder is of unknown origin. The sample records 81,000 or so clones, 96% of which are singletons. The top ten constitute about 0.2% of the sample. There are 15 amino acids in the CDR3, from cysteine to phenylalanine inclusive. Only CDR3 DNA is held: 45 bases, read in frame from base 1. The V end gives up 5 bases and the J end 8 bases, leaving 14 bases in the junction not matched to a gene. The germline V gene (reference sequence) yields SEHNR for CDR1 and FQNEAQ for CDR2.

Sequencing used T cells isolated from PBMCs. The rearrangement combines TRBV7-9 with TRBJ1-2, with 7 junctional bases fitting TRBD1. The TCR sequence derives from a human donor in good health. The DNA is as follows: TGTGCCAGCAGCGACAGGGCGGTTTCGTCCTACGGCTACACCTTC. It encodes CASSDRAVSSYGYTF.